This passage covers 19 T cell receptor beta chains from one sample sequenced in a study of T cell changes during pregnancy in multiple sclerosis (dated by TCRdb to the late 2010s). The receptor library was made with the immunoSEQ multiplex PCR assay. This immuneACCESS table, as held by TCRdb, lists in-frame sequences with V and J called but not all clones. Of the missing ones, under half trace to an unresolved V gene in checked studies; the others have no known cause. Here the sample has about 79,000 clones; around nine tenths occur a single time. Around 0.45% of the sample comes from the top ten. The sample here was CD4+ T cells from peripheral blood mononuclear cells, taken in the second trimester of pregnancy. The receptors come from a female donor with multiple sclerosis, enrolled in a pregnancy study.

The gene calls are TRBV4-1 and TRBJ2-6; D might be TRBD1 (5 bases). Germline loops: CDR1 MGHRA, CDR2 YSYEKL. The CDR3 has 13 residues. V lost 6 bases to trimming and J lost 3 bases, with 6 bases between them. CDR3 residues: CASRGHGANVLTF. The CDR3 DNA follows: TGCGCCAGCAGGGGGCATGGGGCCAACGTCCTGACTTTC.

The V gene is TRBV5-1, the J gene TRBJ1-2, with 11 bases matching TRBD1. The CDR3 has 14 amino acids. Trimming removed 5 bases from V and 7 bases from J; junction bases left unmatched: 7. Germline assignment: CDR1 SGHRS and CDR2 YFSETQ. CDR3 residues: CASSPDRGRGGYTF. CDR3 nucleotides: TGCGCCAGCAGTCCGGACAGGGGGCGTGGTGGCTACACCTTC. Complete variable domain (other parts from reference TRBV5-1 and TRBJ1-2): KAGVTQTPRYLIKTRGQQVTLSCSPISGHRSVSWYQQTPGQGLQFLFEYFSETQRNKGNFPGRFSGRQFSNSRSEMNVSTLELGDSALYLCASSPDRGRGGYTFGSGTRLTVV.

V gene TRBV7-3 combines with J gene TRBJ2-1, with 9 bases matching TRBD2. J was trimmed by 8 bases and V by 6 bases; bases with no gene match: 8. The CDR3 sequence is 14 residues long. CDR1 is SGHTA, CDR2 FQGTGA, per germline. CDR3 in amino acids: CASSLAGVADEQFF. The CDR3 nucleotides read TGTGCCAGCAGTTTAGCGGGGGTAGCCGATGAGCAGTTCTTC.

This chain links TRBV2 with TRBJ2-3, with 11 bases aligning to TRBD2. Losses at the gene ends were 6 bases for V and 2 bases for J; bases not matched to a gene: 4. Germline CDR1 reads SNHLY; CDR2 reads FYNNEI. The CDR3 is 15 amino acids. Here the CDR3 reads CASRLAGGPTDTQYF. DNA of the CDR3: TGTGCCAGCAGGCTAGCGGGGGGACCCACAGATACGCAGTATTTT.

V gene TRBV19 combines with J gene TRBJ1-2; D is undetermined. Trimming pared 5 bases from V and 4 bases from J, leaving 11 bases between. CDR3 length: 13 residues. Germline CDR1 is LNHDA and CDR2 is SQIVND (reference sequence). The DNA of the CDR3 is TGTGCCAGTAGTTCTCCGGGAGGCTATGGCTACACCTTC. As protein: CASSSPGGYGYTF.

This clone was observed a few times. J is TRBJ1-1 and V is TRBV11-2; D remains ambiguous. The CDR3 spans 12 residues. Trimming removed 5 bases at V and 10 bases at J, with 14 bases between. Germline V gene lookup returns CDR1 SGHAT and CDR2 FQNNGV. The CDR3 reads CASSAVGVRAFF. The CDR3 nucleotides read TGTGCCAGCAGCGCTGTGGGAGTGCGAGCTTTCTTT.

This chain joins TRBV6-5 and TRBJ2-7; D is perhaps TRBD1 (6 bases). Looked up from germline, CDR1 is MNHEY and CDR2 is SVGAGI. V lost 2 bases to trimming and J lost 2 bases, with 10 bases between them. CDR3 length: 14 residues. The CDR3 DNA reads as TGTGCCAGCAGTTACGGGGGCGGAACCTACGAGCAGTACTTC. Encoded protein: CASSYGGGTYEQYF.

The CDR3 sequence: CASSSRGGRYTQYF. CDR3 in DNA: TGTGCCAGCAGCTCACGGGGGGGCCGTTATACGCAGTATTTT. This chain joins TRBV9 and TRBJ2-3; the match to TRBD2 covers 8 bases. Per germline, CDR1 SGDLS and CDR2 YYNGEE. This CDR3 spans 14 amino acids. J lost 7 bases, V lost 4 bases, and 8 bases had no gene match. The full variable domain, its missing parts supplied by reference TRBV9 and TRBJ2-3, is DSGVTQTPKHLITATGQRVTLRCSPRSGDLSVYWYQQSLDQGLQFLIQYYNGEERAKGNILERFSAQQFPDLHSELNLSSLELGDSALYFCASSSRGGRYTQYFGPGTRLTVL.

The rearrangement uses TRBV7-3 and TRBJ2-4; 7 bases map to TRBD1. The CDR3 runs to 13 residues. Germline CDR1 SGHTA, CDR2 FQGTGA. The V segment lost 5 bases and the J segment 7 bases; nucleotides outside the gene matches: 5. The CDR3 protein is CASSQQQGNIQYF. CDR3 sequence (DNA): TGTGCCAGCAGCCAACAACAGGGGAACATTCAGTACTTC. The complete variable domain, with remaining parts taken from reference TRBV7-3 and TRBJ2-4, reads GAGVSQTPSNKVTEKGKYVELRCDPISGHTALYWYRQSLGQGPEFLIYFQGTGAADDSGLPNDRFFAVRPEGSVSTLKIQRTERGDSAVYLCASSQQQGNIQYFGAGTRLSVL.

The count of this clone is one. This sequence joins TRBV19 and TRBJ1-1; no firm D call. Germline values: CDR1 LNHDA, CDR2 SQIVND (reference sequence). The CDR3 is made up of 13 amino acids. The ends were cut back, 3 bases at V and 4 bases at J, with 9 bases in the middle. The CDR3 DNA reads TGTGCCAGTAGTATCCGTGGAGGCACTGAAGCTTTCTTT. It is translated as CASSIRGGTEAFF. Full variable domain (remainder filled in from reference TRBV19 and TRBJ1-1): DGGITQSPKYLFRKEGQNVTLSCEQNLNHDAMYWYRQDPGQGLRLIYYSQIVNDFQKGDIAEGYSVSREKKESFPLTVTSAQKNPTAFYLCASSIRGGTEAFFGQGTRLTVV.

The CDR3 is CASRPGQFNQPQHF. The CDR3 bases are TGTGCCAGCAGACCCGGACAGTTCAATCAGCCCCAGCATTTT. The chain recombines TRBV6-5 with TRBJ1-5, with a tentative D call TRBD1 (6 bases). In germline, CDR1 is MNHEY, CDR2 SVGAGI. The CDR3 is 14 residues long. V was shortened by 6 bases and J by 3 bases, with 12 bases between the two germline ends.

The chain joins TRBV7-8 to TRBJ1-6; no clear D. The germline V and J ends were trimmed by 4 bases and 8 bases, with 9 bases remaining between them. The length of the CDR3 is 13 residues. Germline V gene sequence: CDR1 SGHVS, CDR2 FQNEAQ. The CDR3 spells CASSWQVDSPLHF. The CDR3 DNA reads TGTGCCAGCAGCTGGCAGGTTGATTCACCCCTCCACTTT.

The chain joins TRBV30 to TRBJ2-1; D is undetermined. The CDR3 runs to 11 residues. Deletions cut 3 bases from V and 15 bases from J, with 15 bases between. Germline values: CDR1 GTSNPN, CDR2 SVGIG (reference sequence). CDR3 DNA sequence: TGTGCCTGGAGGCTATCCGAGTTATTGTTCTTC. The encoded protein is CAWRLSELLFF.

The chain is built from TRBV18 and TRBJ2-5; D gene unclear. This CDR3 comprises 13 residues. Trimming took off 5 bases at V and 4 bases at J, with 11 bases between the two ends. Germline CDR1 and CDR2: KGHSH and LQKENI. CDR3 sequence: CASSSQVAETQYF. CDR3 nucleotides: TGTGCCAGCTCATCCCAGGTGGCAGAGACCCAGTACTTC.

This chain links TRBV19 with TRBJ2-7, with 9 positions matching TRBD1. Germline CDR1 reads LNHDA; CDR2 reads SQIVND (reference sequence). The CDR3 covers 13 residues. With 9 bases clipped from V and 4 bases from J, the junction kept 7 bases outside the gene matches. This CDR3 reads CASRDRARYEQYF. The CDR3 DNA sequence: TGTGCCAGCCGGGACAGGGCGCGATACGAGCAGTACTTC.

This chain connects TRBV30 to TRBJ2-1, with 11 bases identical to TRBD2. Trimming removed 4 bases from V and 9 bases from J; junction bases left unmatched: 8. Germline CDR1 reads GTSNPN; CDR2 reads SVGIG (reference sequence). This CDR3 region has 14 residues. The CDR3 sequence: CAWTSLAGGSEQFF. The CDR3 region has the DNA TGTGCCTGGACGAGCCTAGCGGGAGGATCTGAGCAGTTCTTC.

The rearrangement uses TRBV11-2 and TRBJ1-2, with 7 positions matching TRBD1. The J segment lost 11 bases and the V segment lost 5 bases, leaving 8 bases of the junction unmatched. The CDR3 runs 12 residues. CDR1 SGHAT and CDR2 FQNNGV come from the germline V gene. CDR3 loop: CASSPDGTEYTF. CDR3 bases: TGTGCCAGCAGCCCCGATGGGACAGAATACACCTTC.

In regard to this clone: This sample also contains other DNA sequences that code for the same CDR3. The CDR3 loop is CASSPTGDNSPLHF. CDR3 coding DNA: TGTGCCAGCAGCCCGACAGGGGATAATTCACCCCTCCACTTT. The genes are TRBV2 and TRBJ1-6, with 8 positions matching TRBD1. The V segment lost 6 bases and the J segment 5 bases; nucleotides outside the gene matches: 3. The CDR3 runs to 14 residues. The germline CDR1 and CDR2 sequences are SNHLY and FYNNEI.

The CDR3, as DNA: TGTGCCAGCAATGGGGTCGCGCGGACAGACTATAATTCACCCCTCCACTTT. It is translated as CASNGVARTDYNSPLHF. The V and J genes are TRBV28 and TRBJ1-6; tentative D call: TRBD1 (6 bases). Trimming shortened V by 7 bases and J by 3 bases, and 19 bases separated the two germline ends. This CDR3 is built from 17 residues. CDR1 and CDR2 (germline): MDHEN, SYDVKM.